The 6 T cell receptor beta chains in this list originate from one sample, sequenced in a study of OX40 agonist ivuxolimab in advanced cancers. Libraries were prepared by immunoSEQ multiplex PCR; TCRdb keeps only in-frame clonotypes and omits some of them. The sample lists about 77,000 clones, around 85% occurring once. The sequencing used CD4+ or CD8+ T cells sorted from blood, collected in a trial of the OX40 agonist ivuxolimab. Receptors originate from an adult with an advanced solid tumor such as melanoma, head and neck, liver or kidney cancer.

This clone was found once. The chain joins TRBV10-1 to TRBJ1-1; no reliable D call. The CDR3 is 15 amino acids. Germline lookup yields CDR1 WNHNN and CDR2 SYGVQD (reference sequence). The V gene lost 0 bases and the J gene lost 1 base, with 9 bases spanning the gap. The CDR3 loop is CASSESTAENTEAFF. CDR3 in DNA: TGCGCCAGCAGTGAGTCAACAGCGGAGAACACTGAAGCTTTCTTT.

The chain joins TRBV6-5 to TRBJ2-2; 7 bases fit TRBD1. Germline V gene sequence: CDR1 MNHEY, CDR2 SVGAGI. This CDR3 contains 16 residues. After removal of 2 bases from V and 1 base from J, the junction contained 4 bases not matched to a gene. DNA of the CDR3: TGTGCCAGCAGTTACATTGGGACAGAGAACACCGGGGAGCTGTTTTTT. It is translated as CASSYIGTENTGELFF.

This rearrangement joins TRBV9 to TRBJ2-2; the match to TRBD2 covers 8 bases. The CDR3 consists of 16 residues. V lost 4 bases to trimming and J lost 6 bases; unmatched junction nucleotides: 11. From germline, CDR1 is SGDLS and CDR2 YYNGEE. The CDR3 reads CASSSGLAEYAGELFF. Here the CDR3 DNA reads TGTGCCAGCAGCTCTGGACTAGCAGAATATGCCGGGGAGCTGTTTTTT.

The rearrangement joins TRBV7-6 to TRBJ1-1; the D is unclear. Germline assignment: CDR1 SGHVS and CDR2 FNYEAQ. The V end lost 5 bases, the J end lost 6 bases, and 7 bases lay between the germline ends. This CDR3 has 11 amino acids. The CDR3 here is CASSEGAEAFF. CDR3 sequence (DNA): TGTGCCAGCAGCGAGGGTGCTGAAGCTTTCTTT.

The chain recombines TRBV29-1 with TRBJ1-1, with D tentatively TRBD1 (6 bases). From germline, CDR1 is SQVTM and CDR2 ANQGSEA. V was trimmed by 0 bases and J by 4 bases, leaving 12 bases between them. CDR3 length: 14 amino acids. The CDR3 sequence: CSVEDKGGGTEAFF. Here the CDR3 DNA reads TGCAGCGTTGAAGATAAGGGGGGAGGCACTGAAGCTTTCTTT. The variable domain in full, completed from reference TRBV29-1 and TRBJ1-1, reads SAVISQKPSRDICQRGTSLTIQCQVDSQVTMMFWYRQQPGQSLTLIATANQGSEATYESGFVIDKFPISRPNLTFSTLTVSNMSPEDSSIYLCSVEDKGGGTEAFFGQGTRLTVV.

This chain uses TRBV11-2 with TRBJ1-1; D unclear. The V gene lost 2 bases and the J gene lost 8 bases, with 18 bases spanning the gap. The V gene's germline CDR1 is SGHAT and CDR2 FQNNGV. This CDR3 contains 15 residues. The CDR3 here is CASSLRPTGPGEAFF. The CDR3 DNA sequence: TGTGCCAGCAGCTTACGGCCGACCGGACCAGGCGAAGCTTTCTTT. The full variable domain, completed using reference TRBV11-2 and TRBJ1-1, is EAGVAQSPRYKIIEKRQSVAFWCNPISGHATLYWYQQILGQGPKLLIQFQNNGVVDDSQLPKDRFSAERLKGVDSTLKIQPAKLEDSAVYLCASSLRPTGPGEAFFGQGTRLTVV.